The 15 T cell receptor beta chains reported below all come from one sample, sequenced in a study of OX40 agonist ivuxolimab in advanced cancers. This table comes from immunoSEQ multiplex PCR, and its TCRdb copy is limited to in-frame clones, with some not included. This repertoire shows about 80,000 clones, approximately 85% found once; its top ten account for approximately 2.2%. The sample in question was CD4+ or CD8+ T cells sorted from blood, obtained in a trial of the OX40 agonist ivuxolimab. These receptors were taken from an adult with an advanced solid tumor such as melanoma, head and neck, liver or kidney cancer.

Written as DNA, the CDR3 is TGCAGCGTTGAGTCTTTACGGACTACCCCCGAAGCTTTCTTT. This translates into CSVESLRTTPEAFF. This chain uses TRBV29-1 with TRBJ1-1; D remains ambiguous. The CDR3 has 14 residues. V lost 3 bases to trimming and J lost 8 bases, with 19 bases between them. The germline V gene encodes CDR1 SQVTM and CDR2 ANQGSEA.

The chain combines TRBV25-1 with TRBJ1-2; TRBD1 agrees at 9 bases. This CDR3 contains 14 residues. The J segment lost 4 bases and the V segment lost 1 base, leaving 1 base of the junction unmatched. Germline CDR1 and CDR2: MGHDK and SYGVNS. The DNA for the CDR3 is TGTGCCAGCAGTGAATTGGGACAGGGCTATGGCTACACCTTC. Its translation: CASSELGQGYGYTF.

The rearrangement uses TRBV11-3 and TRBJ1-1; the match to TRBD1 covers 7 bases. Germline V lookup: CDR1 SGHNT, CDR2 YENEEA. CDR3 length: 14 amino acids. V was clipped by 3 bases and J by 1 base; unmatched bases: 2. CDR3 nucleotide sequence: TGTGCCAGCAGCTTGCAGGGGGGGAACACTGAAGCTTTCTTT. It specifies CASSLQGGNTEAFF.

This sequence joins TRBV7-2 and TRBJ1-1, with D unresolved. Per germline, CDR1 SGHTA and CDR2 FQGNSA. V was shortened by 2 bases and J by 2 bases, with 6 bases between the two germline ends. This CDR3 has 13 amino acids. The CDR3: CASSLRGNTEAFF. CDR3 in DNA: TGTGCCAGCAGCTTACGAGGAAACACTGAAGCTTTCTTT.

This chain uses TRBV12-5 with TRBJ2-5; D is tentatively TRBD1 or TRBD2 (5 bases each). V was pared by 4 bases and J by 5 bases, with 11 bases between. Germline V CDR1 and CDR2: LGHNT, FRNRAP. CDR3 length: 13 amino acids. The CDR3 loop is CASGSLGEETQYF. CDR3 DNA sequence: TGTGCTAGTGGTTCTCTGGGGGAGGAGACCCAGTACTTC.

The rearrangement joins TRBV11-1 to TRBJ2-2, with D perhaps matching TRBD2 (7 bases). The CDR3 is 19 residues long. Trimming left V 3 bases short and J 0 bases short, with 20 bases between. Germline loops: CDR1 SGHAT, CDR2 FQDESV (reference sequence). CDR3 residues: CASSLAREGGLANTGELFF. Written as DNA, the CDR3 is TGTGCCAGCAGCTTGGCCAGGGAGGGGGGTCTCGCGAACACCGGGGAGCTGTTTTTT.

The V call is TRBV6-5, the J call TRBJ1-5; 7 bases are a match to TRBD1. This CDR3 contains 15 residues. The germline V gene encodes CDR1 MNHEY and CDR2 SVGAGI. Trimming at V came to 5 bases and at J to 1 base, leaving 5 bases not matched to a gene. CDR3 sequence: CASSRSGGSNQPQHF. CDR3 bases: TGTGCCAGCAGTAGATCAGGGGGAAGCAATCAGCCCCAGCATTTT.

The V and J genes are TRBV4-2 and TRBJ2-7; 12 nucleotides align to TRBD1. V was clipped by 4 bases and J by 6 bases; unmatched bases: 7. This CDR3 is built from 15 residues. Germline assignment: CDR1 LGHNA and CDR2 YNFKEQ. The CDR3 region is CASSLTGQGAFEQYF. The CDR3 DNA reads TGTGCCAGCAGCCTCACGGGACAGGGGGCATTCGAGCAGTACTTC.

V gene TRBV9 combines with J gene TRBJ2-7, with D unclear. Germline loops: CDR1 SGDLS, CDR2 YYNGEE. Trimming removed 0 bases at V and 4 bases at J, with 11 bases between. This CDR3 spans 14 amino acids. CDR3 coding DNA: TGTGCCAGCAGCGTAGACCAGACCCTGTACGAGCAGTACTTC. Amino acid sequence: CASSVDQTLYEQYF. The variable domain in full, with the rest retrieved from reference TRBV9 and TRBJ2-7, is DSGVTQTPKHLITATGQRVTLRCSPRSGDLSVYWYQQSLDQGLQFLIQYYNGEERAKGNILERFSAQQFPDLHSELNLSSLELGDSALYFCASSVDQTLYEQYFGPGTRLTVT.

The V and J genes are TRBV19 and TRBJ1-5; D is unresolved. CDR3 length: 13 residues. Trimming removed 10 bases from V and 6 bases from J, with 16 bases in between. CDR1 is LNHDA and CDR2 is SQIVND in the germline V gene (reference sequence). In DNA form, the CDR3 reads TGTGCCACCCACGACCGGGTTGGTCAGCCCCAGCATTTT. Encoded protein: CATHDRVGQPQHF.

The rearrangement uses TRBV21-1 and TRBJ2-7; TRBD1, the table's D call, lacks a check against the DNA. TRBV21-1 is a pseudogene segment. CDR3 size: 14 residues. CDR3 bases: TGTGCCAGCAGCAGTCAGGAATCTCCCTACGAGCAGTACTTC. Translation: CASSSQESPYEQYF.

V is TRBV18 and J is TRBJ2-7; D is uncertain. This CDR3 comprises 14 residues. Trimming removed 6 bases at V and 3 bases at J, with 15 bases between. Germline CDR1 KGHSH, CDR2 LQKENI. For the CDR3, the DNA is TGTGCCAGCTCTAGTGCGGCGGTTTACTACGAGCAGTACTTC. Amino acid sequence: CASSSAAVYYEQYF.

This chain joins TRBV7-9 and TRBJ1-2; perhaps TRBD1 as D (5 bases). This CDR3 contains 14 residues. The germline gives CDR1 SEHNR, CDR2 FQNEAQ (reference sequence). Trimming took 5 bases from V and 4 from J, leaving 14 bases between them. The CDR3 DNA follows: TGTGCCAGCAGCGAAGGGGTGGGTAGCTATGGCTACACCTTC. Protein product: CASSEGVGSYGYTF. Looking up the rest from reference TRBV7-9 and TRBJ1-2 gives the full variable domain: DTGVSQNPRHKITKRGQNVTFRCDPISEHNRLYWYRQTLGQGPEFLTYFQNEAQLEKSRLLSDRFSAERPKGSFSTLEIQRTEQGDSAMYLCASSEGVGSYGYTFGSGTRLTVV.

The J gene is TRBJ2-5, the V gene TRBV18, with no clear D. This CDR3 spans 13 amino acids. Between the trimmed V and J ends, which lost 3 bases and 0 bases, there was a span of 5 bases. Per germline, CDR1 KGHSH and CDR2 LQKENI. The CDR3 sequence: CASSPQYQETQYF. CDR3 nucleotide sequence: TGTGCCAGCTCACCCCAGTACCAAGAGACCCAGTACTTC.

This clone was observed a handful of times. This chain joins TRBV19 and TRBJ1-5, with 9 bases that match TRBD1. Trimming removed 2 bases from V and 7 bases from J; junction bases left unmatched: 6. CDR1 is LNHDA, CDR2 SQIVND, per germline (reference sequence). This CDR3 is 15 amino acids long. The CDR3 reads CASSINGQGRQPQHF. CDR3 DNA sequence: TGTGCCAGTAGTATAAACGGACAGGGGAGACAGCCCCAGCATTTT.